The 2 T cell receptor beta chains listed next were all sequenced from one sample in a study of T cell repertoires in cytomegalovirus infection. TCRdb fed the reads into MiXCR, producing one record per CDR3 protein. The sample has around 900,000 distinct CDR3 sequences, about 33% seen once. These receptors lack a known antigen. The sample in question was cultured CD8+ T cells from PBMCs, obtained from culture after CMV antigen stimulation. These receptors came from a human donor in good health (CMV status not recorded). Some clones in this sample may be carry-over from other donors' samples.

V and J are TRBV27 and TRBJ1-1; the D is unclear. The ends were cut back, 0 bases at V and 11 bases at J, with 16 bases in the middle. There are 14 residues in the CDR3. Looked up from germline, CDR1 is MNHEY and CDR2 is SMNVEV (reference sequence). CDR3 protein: CASSLSAGFLPAFF. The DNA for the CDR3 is TGTGCCAGCAGTTTATCAGCCGGTTTCCTCCCCGCTTTCTTT.

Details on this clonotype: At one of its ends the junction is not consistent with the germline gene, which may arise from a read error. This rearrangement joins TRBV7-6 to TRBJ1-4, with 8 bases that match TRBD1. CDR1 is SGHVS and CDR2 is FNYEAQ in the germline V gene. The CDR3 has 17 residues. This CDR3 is CVSSRRGLVATNEKLFF. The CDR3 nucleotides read TGTGTCAGCAGCCGCAGGGGGCTTGTCGCAACTAATGAAAAACTGTTTTTT.